Listed below are T cell receptor beta chains from one sample, sequenced in a study of molecular identifiers for immune sequencing clone quantification. TCRdb passed the PCR reads through MiXCR, listing each CDR3 protein once. The top ten hold approximately 0.8% of the sample, which has approximately 500,000 distinct CDR3 sequences, around 23% seen once. Sequenced input: naive CD8+ T cells from blood, with Jurkat cell RNA spiked in. Receptor source: a human donor in good health. Some libraries in this study had Jurkat cell RNA spiked in. CDR3s include the opening cysteine and the closing phenylalanine or tryptophan. The D gene is left open where the match is weak. Clone size is stated in some rows and not others, as once, few, many or a class when expanded.

v_call: TRBV6-2/TRBV6-3
d_call: TRBD1
clone_size: few
j_call: TRBJ1-1
cdr3_nt: TGTGCCAGCAGTTACCCCCGGGACAGGGGGCTCACTGAAGCTTTCTTT
cdr3_aa: CASSYPRDRGLTEAFF

v_call: TRBV15
d_call: TRBD1
clone_size: NA
j_call: TRBJ2-1
cdr3_nt: TGTGCCACCAGCAGAGAGTGGGGTACAGGGGGCAGGAATGAGCAGTTCTTC
cdr3_aa: CATSREWGTGGRNEQFF

v_call: TRBV5-4
d_call: TRBD1
clone_size: few
j_call: TRBJ1-1
cdr3_nt: TGTGCCAGCAGCTTTCAGGGGGCGGAAAACACTGAAGCTTTCTTT
cdr3_aa: CASSFQGAENTEAFF

v_call: TRBV7-3
d_call: TRBD2
clone_size: many
j_call: TRBJ2-1
cdr3_nt: TGTGCCAGCAGCTTACTAGCGGGAGACCACAATGAGCAGTTCTTC
cdr3_aa: CASSLLAGDHNEQFF

v_call: TRBV27
d_call: NA
clone_size: NA
j_call: TRBJ1-2
cdr3_nt: TGTGCCAGCAGTTTATCGGGGGAGACCTATGGCTACACCTTC
cdr3_aa: CASSLSGETYGYTF

v_call: TRBV7-2
d_call: NA
clone_size: many
j_call: TRBJ2-1
cdr3_nt: TGTGCCAGCAGCCCCGAAGGGCGGTTCAATGAGCAGTTCTTC
cdr3_aa: CASSPEGRFNEQFF

v_call: TRBV4-1
d_call: NA
clone_size: many
j_call: TRBJ2-2
cdr3_nt: TGCGCCAGCAGCCAATTCAATAGGGGGATAAACACCGGGGAGCTGTTTTTT
cdr3_aa: CASSQFNRGINTGELFF

v_call: TRBV6-6
d_call: TRBD2
clone_size: many
j_call: TRBJ2-7
cdr3_nt: TGTGCCAGCAGGATAGCGGGTCGGCAAAACGCACGAACCTACGAGCAGTACTTC
cdr3_aa: CASRIAGRQNARTYEQYF

v_call: TRBV12-3/TRBV12-4
d_call: TRBD1
clone_size: NA
j_call: TRBJ1-5
cdr3_nt: TGTGCCAGCAGTTTATTTACCTTCGGGACAGGCAATCAGCCCCAGCATTTT
cdr3_aa: CASSLFTFGTGNQPQHF

v_call: TRBV11-3
d_call: NA
clone_size: NA
j_call: TRBJ2-1
cdr3_nt: TGTGCCAGCAGCTACGCCCTCGGTTCCGAGCAGTTCTTC
cdr3_aa: CASSYALGSEQFF

v_call: TRBV20-1
d_call: TRBD1
clone_size: NA
j_call: TRBJ1-4
cdr3_nt: TGCAGTGCTTACCCGGGACAGAGAAATGATAAACTGTTTTTT
cdr3_aa: CSAYPGQRNDKLFF

v_call: TRBV7-8
d_call: NA
clone_size: NA
j_call: TRBJ1-1
cdr3_nt: TGTGCCAGCAGCCTAGAGGCGGCCCACACTGGAGCTTTCTTT
cdr3_aa: CASSLEAAHTGAFF

v_call: TRBV2
d_call: TRBD1
clone_size: few
j_call: TRBJ2-7
cdr3_nt: TGTGCCATACAACAGGGGTCCTCCTACGAGCAGTACTTC
cdr3_aa: CAIQQGSSYEQYF

v_call: TRBV27
d_call: TRBD2
clone_size: NA
j_call: TRBJ2-1
cdr3_nt: TGTGCCAGCAGTTTTCATATCGCGGGAGGGCCGGATGAGCAGTTCTTC
cdr3_aa: CASSFHIAGGPDEQFF

v_call: TRBV5-6
d_call: NA
clone_size: few
j_call: TRBJ2-1
cdr3_nt: TGTGCCAGCAGCCCAGTTAGACAGGCCGATGAGCAGTTCTTC
cdr3_aa: CASSPVRQADEQFF

v_call: TRBV2
d_call: TRBD1
clone_size: many
j_call: TRBJ1-2
cdr3_nt: TGTGCCAGCAGTGAATACCAGGGGGCCGGCTACACCTTC
cdr3_aa: CASSEYQGAGYTF

v_call: TRBV6-2/TRBV6-3
d_call: NA
clone_size: NA
j_call: TRBJ2-2
cdr3_nt: TGTGCCAGCAGTTACTCGACCCCCCAGGGATTAGGGACCGGGGAGCTGTTTTTT
cdr3_aa: CASSYSTPQGLGTGELFF

v_call: TRBV7-3
d_call: NA
clone_size: NA
j_call: TRBJ2-7
cdr3_nt: TGTGCCTGCAGCTTGGGGGACACCTACGAGCAGTACTTC
cdr3_aa: CACSLGDTYEQYF